This TCR beta chain appears in the sequencing data of a study of blood T cell repertoires in COVID-19. Study-wide background: Samples taken during acute and convalescent COVID-19 were collected in the United States, Italy and Spain.

Trimming shortened V by 7 bases and J by 8 bases, and 15 bases separated the two germline ends. Germline CDR1 reads LNHDA; CDR2 reads SQIVND (reference sequence). This CDR3 comprises 14 residues. Assay: immunoSEQ multiplex PCR; the TCRdb copy retains only in-frame clones and omits some. The sample has roughly 250,000 clones, more than 80% seen once; the top ten hold 3% to 4.5%. This clone appeared once. The origin of this receptor is a woman in her thirties or forties with acute or convalescent COVID-19. Sequenced: peripheral blood. The genes are TRBV19 and TRBJ1-6, with D perhaps matching TRBD1 (5 bases). DNA for the CDR3: TGTGCCAGTACCTCGGGCAGGGAGGATTCACCCCTCCACTTT. This translates into CASTSGREDSPLHF.